These T cell receptor beta chains were read from a single sample in a study of glioma-infiltrating T cells after dendritic cell vaccination. The repertoire was sequenced with immunoSEQ multiplex PCR; TCRdb's copy has only in-frame clones and lacks some. The sample has tens of thousands of clones, under 90% seen once; the top ten hold 7.9%. This specimen consisted of blood, obtained before dendritic cell vaccination. The receptors stem from a human donor with glioblastoma. CDR3s include the opening cysteine and the closing phenylalanine or tryptophan. D genes are given only for firm matches. Where a row states a size, it is once, few, many or the class of an expanded clone; other rows omit it.

CDR3 protein: CASSELQGAGYGYTF; CDR3 DNA: TGTGCCAGCAGTGAATTGCAGGGGGCTGGTTATGGCTACACCTTC; V gene: TRBV6-1; J gene: TRBJ1-2; D gene: TRBD1; clone size: few
CDR3 protein: CASSASGGAYHEQYF; CDR3 DNA: TGTGCCAGCAGTGCCAGCGGGGGGGCCTACCACGAGCAGTACTTC; V gene: TRBV6-5; J gene: TRBJ2-7; D gene: TRBD2; clone size: NA
CDR3 protein: CASSEGLAGYNEQFF; CDR3 DNA: TGTGCCAGCAGTGAAGGGTTAGCGGGCTACAATGAGCAGTTCTTC; V gene: TRBV2; J gene: TRBJ2-1; D gene: TRBD2; clone size: NA
CDR3 protein: CASSGETYYTF; CDR3 DNA: TGTGCCAGCAGTGGGGAGACGTACTACACCTTC; V gene: TRBV2; J gene: TRBJ1-2; D gene: NA; clone size: NA
CDR3 protein: CASSPGTAFYGYTF; CDR3 DNA: TGCGCCAGCAGCCCAGGGACAGCTTTCTATGGCTACACCTTC; V gene: TRBV5-1; J gene: TRBJ1-2; D gene: TRBD1; clone size: NA
CDR3 protein: CASSLRQGAEQYF; CDR3 DNA: TGTGCCAGCAGCCTCCGACAGGGTGCCGAGCAGTACTTC; V gene: TRBV7-3; J gene: TRBJ2-7; D gene: TRBD1; clone size: NA
CDR3 protein: CASSGSGTTSEEQYF; CDR3 DNA: TGTGCCAGCAGCGGCTCCGGGACAACCTCTGAAGAGCAGTACTTC; V gene: TRBV9; J gene: TRBJ2-7; D gene: NA; clone size: NA
CDR3 protein: CASSLVAETQYF; CDR3 DNA: TGTGCCAGCAGCTTAGTTGCGGAGACCCAGTACTTC; V gene: TRBV7-2; J gene: TRBJ2-5; D gene: NA; clone size: NA
CDR3 protein: CASSLAGRGDYGYTF; CDR3 DNA: TGTGCCAGCAGTTTAGCAGGGAGGGGAGACTATGGCTACACCTTC; V gene: TRBV28; J gene: TRBJ1-2; D gene: NA; clone size: few
CDR3 protein: CASSEASAGKLLQYF; CDR3 DNA: TGTGCCAGCAGTGAAGCCAGCGCCGGAAAGCTTCTCCAGTACTTC; V gene: TRBV6-1; J gene: TRBJ2-5; D gene: NA; clone size: NA
CDR3 protein: CASSLPGQGNTGELFF; CDR3 DNA: TGTGCCAGCAGCTTACCCGGACAGGGGAACACCGGGGAGCTGTTTTTT; V gene: TRBV7-9; J gene: TRBJ2-2; D gene: TRBD1; clone size: few
CDR3 protein: CASSEYTAAYEQYF; CDR3 DNA: TGTGCCAGCAGTGAATATACCGCGGCCTACGAGCAGTACTTC; V gene: TRBV25-1; J gene: TRBJ2-7; D gene: NA; clone size: once
CDR3 protein: CASSRQGNEGELFF; CDR3 DNA: TGTGCCAGCAGCCGACAGGGCAATGAGGGGGAGCTGTTTTTT; V gene: TRBV7-9; J gene: TRBJ2-2; D gene: TRBD1; clone size: NA
CDR3 protein: CASSFRDSYEQYF; CDR3 DNA: TGTGCCAGCAGCTTCCGGGACAGCTACGAGCAGTACTTC; V gene: TRBV5-8; J gene: TRBJ2-7; D gene: TRBD1; clone size: NA
CDR3 protein: CASSQDKTGPKNIQYF; CDR3 DNA: TGCGCCAGCAGCCAAGATAAGACAGGGCCTAAAAACATTCAGTACTTC; V gene: TRBV4-3; J gene: TRBJ2-4; D gene: TRBD1; clone size: once
CDR3 protein: CASRPTGGYQPQHF; CDR3 DNA: TGTGCCAGTAGACCAACAGGGGGCTACCAGCCCCAGCATTTT; V gene: TRBV19; J gene: TRBJ1-5; D gene: TRBD1; clone size: NA
CDR3 protein: CASSLGSRETQYF; CDR3 DNA: TGTGCCAGCAGCTTGGGTTCTAGGGAGACCCAGTACTTC; V gene: TRBV5-6; J gene: TRBJ2-5; D gene: NA; clone size: NA
CDR3 protein: CASSLGKDGGGTEAFF; CDR3 DNA: TGCGCCAGCAGCTTGGGTAAAGACGGCGGTGGCACTGAAGCTTTCTTT; V gene: TRBV5-1; J gene: TRBJ1-1; D gene: NA; clone size: NA
CDR3 protein: CASSQETRRGDYGYTF; CDR3 DNA: TGTGCCAGCAGCCAAGAAACCCGCAGGGGGGACTATGGCTACACCTTC; V gene: TRBV4-2; J gene: TRBJ1-2; D gene: TRBD1; clone size: NA
CDR3 protein: CASKKERQTYEQYF; CDR3 DNA: TGTGCCAGCAAAAAAGAGAGACAGACCTACGAGCAGTACTTC; V gene: TRBV6-1; J gene: TRBJ2-7; D gene: NA; clone size: NA
CDR3 protein: CASTLGLNEKLFF; CDR3 DNA: TGTGCCAGCACTCTCGGACTGAATGAAAAACTGTTTTTT; V gene: TRBV6-6; J gene: TRBJ1-4; D gene: NA; clone size: once
CDR3 protein: CASSLEWDRGKSPLHF; CDR3 DNA: TGCGCCAGCAGCTTGGAATGGGACAGGGGAAAGTCACCCCTCCACTTT; V gene: TRBV5-1; J gene: TRBJ1-6; D gene: TRBD1; clone size: once
CDR3 protein: CASSPRLAGGHEQFF; CDR3 DNA: TGTGCCAGCAGCCCCCGGCTAGCGGGGGGTCATGAGCAGTTCTTC; V gene: TRBV6-4; J gene: TRBJ2-1; D gene: TRBD2; clone size: few
CDR3 protein: CASSYLQGDYGYTF; CDR3 DNA: TGTGCCAGCAGTTACTTACAGGGGGACTATGGCTACACCTTC; V gene: TRBV6-6; J gene: TRBJ1-2; D gene: TRBD1; clone size: NA
CDR3 protein: CASSPLAGEPDTQYF; CDR3 DNA: TGTGCCAGCAGCCCCTTAGCGGGGGAGCCAGATACGCAGTATTTT; V gene: TRBV11-2; J gene: TRBJ2-3; D gene: TRBD2; clone size: NA
CDR3 protein: CSAPNRGEAFF; CDR3 DNA: TGCAGTGCGCCAAATAGGGGTGAAGCTTTCTTT; V gene: TRBV20-1; J gene: TRBJ1-1; D gene: NA; clone size: once
CDR3 protein: CASGTGGDRGANVLTF; CDR3 DNA: TGTGCCAGCGGGACAGGGGGCGACCGTGGGGCCAACGTCCTGACTTTC; V gene: TRBV4-2; J gene: TRBJ2-6; D gene: TRBD1; clone size: NA
CDR3 protein: CASSARLAGGRNEQFF; CDR3 DNA: TGTGCCAGCAGCGCTCGACTAGCGGGGGGCCGGAATGAGCAGTTCTTC; V gene: TRBV5-4; J gene: TRBJ2-1; D gene: TRBD2; clone size: NA
CDR3 protein: CASSSTGTGFYEQYF; CDR3 DNA: TGTGCCAGCAGCTCGACCGGGACAGGGTTCTACGAGCAGTACTTC; V gene: TRBV6-5; J gene: TRBJ2-7; D gene: TRBD1; clone size: NA
CDR3 protein: CASSPYRDRNIQYF; CDR3 DNA: TGTGCCAGCAGCCCATACAGGGATCGGAACATTCAGTACTTC; V gene: TRBV7-2; J gene: TRBJ2-4; D gene: NA; clone size: NA
CDR3 protein: CASSLNRDMNTEAFF; CDR3 DNA: TGTGCCAGCAGCTTAAACAGGGACATGAACACTGAAGCTTTCTTT; V gene: TRBV7-2; J gene: TRBJ1-1; D gene: NA; clone size: NA
CDR3 protein: CASIEIPGTDTQYF; CDR3 DNA: TGTGCCAGCATCGAAATCCCAGGGACAGATACGCAGTATTTT; V gene: TRBV7-2; J gene: TRBJ2-3; D gene: NA; clone size: NA
CDR3 protein: CAWRQGTNEKLFF; CDR3 DNA: TGTGCCTGGAGACAGGGTACTAATGAAAAACTGTTTTTT; V gene: TRBV30; J gene: TRBJ1-4; D gene: NA; clone size: NA
CDR3 protein: CASSSKQGRGEKLFF; CDR3 DNA: TGTGCCAGCAGCTCGAAACAGGGGCGAGGTGAAAAACTGTTTTTT; V gene: TRBV7-9; J gene: TRBJ1-4; D gene: TRBD1; clone size: few
CDR3 protein: CASSLGNQGAVYGYTF; CDR3 DNA: TGTGCCAGCAGCTTGGGTAATCAGGGGGCTGTATATGGCTACACCTTC; V gene: TRBV11-2; J gene: TRBJ1-2; D gene: TRBD1; clone size: NA
CDR3 protein: CASSDQTWTGGGYTF; CDR3 DNA: TGTGCCAGTAGTGACCAAACTTGGACAGGGGGCGGCTACACCTTC; V gene: TRBV19; J gene: TRBJ1-2; D gene: TRBD1; clone size: NA
CDR3 protein: CASSEPLTEYYGYTF; CDR3 DNA: TGCGCCAGCAGCGAACCATTAACAGAGTACTATGGCTACACCTTC; V gene: TRBV4-1; J gene: TRBJ1-2; D gene: NA; clone size: many
CDR3 protein: CASSAGEGTRTQYF; CDR3 DNA: TGTGCCAGCAGCGCCGGGGAGGGTACGCGTACGCAGTATTTT; V gene: TRBV7-2; J gene: TRBJ2-3; D gene: TRBD2; clone size: few
CDR3 protein: CASSFDGTKYGTQYF; CDR3 DNA: TGTGCCAGCAGCTTCGACGGGACTAAGTATGGGACCCAGTACTTC; V gene: TRBV7-9; J gene: TRBJ2-5; D gene: TRBD2; clone size: NA
CDR3 protein: CASSTPGGGRYEQYF; CDR3 DNA: TGTGCCAGCAGCACCCCGGGTGGAGGCAGGTACGAGCAGTACTTC; V gene: TRBV7-9; J gene: TRBJ2-7; D gene: NA; clone size: NA
CDR3 protein: CSVELTGANYGYTF; CDR3 DNA: TGCAGCGTTGAACTGACGGGAGCTAACTATGGCTACACCTTC; V gene: TRBV29-1; J gene: TRBJ1-2; D gene: NA; clone size: once
CDR3 protein: CVSRDRSKPQHF; CDR3 DNA: TGTGTCAGCAGGGACAGGTCTAAGCCCCAGCATTTT; V gene: TRBV6-1; J gene: TRBJ1-5; D gene: TRBD1; clone size: NA
CDR3 protein: CAIANEDSGNTIYF; CDR3 DNA: TGTGCCATAGCGAATGAAGACTCTGGAAACACCATATATTTT; V gene: TRBV10-3; J gene: TRBJ1-3; D gene: NA; clone size: NA
CDR3 protein: CSGQRNTEAFF; CDR3 DNA: TGCAGCGGACAGAGGAACACTGAAGCTTTCTTT; V gene: TRBV29-1; J gene: TRBJ1-1; D gene: NA; clone size: NA
CDR3 protein: CASSRTSLRGAKNIQYF; CDR3 DNA: TGTGCCAGCAGCCGCACGTCCCTTAGGGGGGCCAAAAACATTCAGTACTTC; V gene: TRBV11-1; J gene: TRBJ2-4; D gene: NA; clone size: NA
CDR3 protein: CASSSGTGFSEQYF; CDR3 DNA: TGTGCCAGCAGTTCCGGGACAGGTTTCTCCGAGCAGTACTTC; V gene: TRBV6-6; J gene: TRBJ2-7; D gene: TRBD1; clone size: few
CDR3 protein: CASSLEQGAVYGYTF; CDR3 DNA: TGCGCCAGCAGCTTGGAACAGGGGGCAGTTTATGGCTACACCTTC; V gene: TRBV5-1; J gene: TRBJ1-2; D gene: TRBD1; clone size: NA
CDR3 protein: CASSPAYEQYF; CDR3 DNA: TGTGCCAGCAGCCCTGCCTACGAGCAGTACTTC; V gene: TRBV6-1; J gene: TRBJ2-7; D gene: NA; clone size: NA
CDR3 protein: CASSDGTDSYEQYF; CDR3 DNA: TGTGCCAGCAGTGATGGGACAGACTCCTACGAGCAGTACTTC; V gene: TRBV25-1; J gene: TRBJ2-7; D gene: TRBD1; clone size: NA
CDR3 protein: CASSIGQGMAEAFF; CDR3 DNA: TGTGCCAGTAGTATAGGGCAGGGGATGGCTGAAGCTTTCTTT; V gene: TRBV19; J gene: TRBJ1-1; D gene: NA; clone size: NA
CDR3 protein: CASSQPSGPQHF; CDR3 DNA: TGCGCCAGCAGCCAACCCTCGGGGCCCCAGCATTTT; V gene: TRBV4-1; J gene: TRBJ1-5; D gene: NA; clone size: NA
CDR3 protein: CASSRRTSGQETQYF; CDR3 DNA: TGTGCCAGCAGCCGCCGGACTAGCGGACAAGAGACCCAGTACTTC; V gene: TRBV7-2; J gene: TRBJ2-5; D gene: TRBD2; clone size: NA
CDR3 protein: CASSVPGLAGGHSYNEQFF; CDR3 DNA: TGTGCCAGTAGTGTCCCGGGACTAGCGGGGGGGCACTCCTACAATGAGCAGTTCTTC; V gene: TRBV19; J gene: TRBJ2-1; D gene: TRBD2; clone size: NA
CDR3 protein: CASSRAGGDGYTF; CDR3 DNA: TGTGCCAGCAGCCGTGCCGGGGGTGATGGCTACACCTTC; V gene: TRBV7-2; J gene: TRBJ1-2; D gene: NA; clone size: NA
CDR3 protein: CASSARLELSNYGYTF; CDR3 DNA: TGTGCCAGCAGTGCCCGCCTAGAGCTTTCTAACTATGGCTACACCTTC; V gene: TRBV28; J gene: TRBJ1-2; D gene: NA; clone size: NA
CDR3 protein: CASSVTGGPEAFF; CDR3 DNA: TGTGCCAGTAGCGTTACAGGGGGCCCTGAAGCTTTCTTT; V gene: TRBV19; J gene: TRBJ1-1; D gene: TRBD1; clone size: NA
CDR3 protein: CASSLVGGNYGYTF; CDR3 DNA: TGTGCCAGCAGCTTAGTAGGGGGCAACTATGGCTACACCTTC; V gene: TRBV7-9; J gene: TRBJ1-2; D gene: TRBD1; clone size: once